These 8 T cell receptor beta chains share one sample of origin, sequenced in a study of blood T cell repertoires in COVID-19. Clones were sequenced by immunoSEQ multiplex PCR, and TCRdb holds only the in-frame ones, with some missing. The sample shows 210,000 or so clones, approximately 89% of them seen only once. The sample comprised PBMCs or T cells enriched from blood (not recorded which). These receptors were taken from a woman in her twenties or thirties who had been exposed to COVID-19.

The chain recombines TRBV6-5 with TRBJ1-1; D not resolved. The CDR3 sequence is 15 residues long. The V gene lost 0 bases and the J gene lost 0 bases, with 8 bases spanning the gap. Per the germline V gene, CDR1 is MNHEY and CDR2 is SVGAGI. CDR3 residues: CASSYSEVLNTEAFF. In DNA, the CDR3 is TGTGCCAGCAGTTACTCGGAGGTATTGAACACTGAAGCTTTCTTT.

This clone has just one count. The rearrangement links TRBV27 to TRBJ2-1, with D perhaps TRBD1 (5 bases). This CDR3 region has 15 residues. Trimming shortened V by 5 bases and J by 0 bases, and 11 bases separated the two germline ends. Germline CDR1 reads MNHEY; CDR2 reads SMNVEV (reference sequence). CDR3: CASSLDSRSYNEQFF. The CDR3 DNA reads TGTGCCAGCAGTCTCGACAGCCGCTCCTACAATGAGCAGTTCTTC.

The V and J genes are TRBV7-2 and TRBJ2-7; 10 nucleotides match TRBD2. Germline lookup yields CDR1 SGHTA and CDR2 FQGNSA. The CDR3 loop spans 15 amino acids. V shed 5 bases and J 1 base; nucleotides not matched to a gene: 5. The CDR3 here is CASSPGLAVSYEQYF. In DNA, the CDR3 is TGTGCCAGCAGCCCCGGACTAGCGGTGTCCTACGAGCAGTACTTC.

In this sample, this clone turned up once. The rearrangement joins TRBV10-3 to TRBJ2-7; 8 bases map to TRBD1. CDR1 ENHRY and CDR2 SYGVKD come from the germline V gene. The V gene end was trimmed by 0 bases and the J gene end by 2 bases; junction bases not matched to a gene: 3. The length of the CDR3 is 15 residues. CDR3 residues: CAISESGTGPYEQYF. CDR3 in DNA: TGTGCCATCAGTGAGTCGGGGACAGGCCCCTACGAGCAGTACTTC.

This chain uses TRBV4-1 with TRBJ2-5; 10 nucleotides line up with TRBD1. Trimming removed 6 bases from V and 3 bases from J; junction bases left unmatched: 1. This CDR3 comprises 13 residues. Germline loops: CDR1 MGHRA, CDR2 YSYEKL. The CDR3 loop is CASRGQGKETQYF. The CDR3 coding sequence is TGCGCCAGCAGGGGACAGGGGAAAGAGACCCAGTACTTC.

This chain joins TRBV21-1 and TRBJ1-3; whether TRBD1, the table's D call, matches the DNA was not checked. TRBV21-1 is termed a pseudogene. The CDR3 consists of 16 residues. The chain's CDR3 is CASSARLPGGGNTIYF. In DNA, the CDR3 is TGTGCCAGCAGCGCCCGACTTCCAGGGGGTGGAAACACCATATATTTT.

The J gene is TRBJ1-2, the V gene TRBV2; D not resolved. The germline gives CDR1 SNHLY, CDR2 FYNNEI. The CDR3 sequence is 14 residues long. Trimming removed 5 bases from V and 0 bases from J, with 10 bases in between. CDR3 amino acids: CASSPFGANYGYTF. CDR3 coding DNA: TGTGCCAGCAGTCCCTTTGGAGCTAACTATGGCTACACCTTC.

This clone appeared once. This rearrangement joins TRBV18 to TRBJ1-2, with D possibly matching TRBD1 (5 bases). Germline V CDR1 and CDR2: KGHSH, LQKENI. The CDR3 consists of 17 residues. V was clipped by 0 bases and J by 4 bases, with 18 bases between them. The DNA for the CDR3 is TGTGCCAGCTCACCACCAACCAGGGTGAGTCAAGGCTATGGCTACACCTTC. Translation gives CASSPPTRVSQGYGYTF.